The 28 T cell receptor beta chains given below trace back to one sample, sequenced in a study of T cell changes during pregnancy in multiple sclerosis. Data came from immunoSEQ multiplex PCR; TCRdb stores just in-frame clones and leaves some out. The sample lists about 22,000 clones, approximately 90% seen once, with approximately 0.68% in the top ten. The sequences come from CD4+ T cells from peripheral blood mononuclear cells, collected after pregnancy. The source of these receptors is a female donor in good health, enrolled as a control in a pregnancy study.

The chain combines TRBV7-8 with TRBJ2-1; D is ambiguous. V shed 5 bases and J shed 5 bases, with 10 bases lying between them. CDR3 length: 13 residues. Germline V gene lookup returns CDR1 SGHVS and CDR2 FQNEAQ. This chain's CDR3 is CASSLSVHNEQFF. CDR3 DNA: TGTGCCAGCAGCCTATCTGTCCACAATGAGCAGTTCTTC.

The CDR3 loop is CASSLQTGRAFF. In DNA form, the CDR3 reads TGTGCCAGCAGCCTACAGACAGGCCGAGCTTTCTTT. V usage is TRBV7-2 and J usage is TRBJ1-1, with D possibly being TRBD1 (6 bases). Germline V gene sequence: CDR1 SGHTA, CDR2 FQGNSA. Trimming took off 5 bases at V and 10 bases at J, with 14 bases between the two ends. This CDR3 comprises 12 residues.

This clone was detected only once. This rearrangement joins TRBV6-6 to TRBJ2-1, with 9 bases lining up with TRBD2. The CDR3 loop spans 13 amino acids. The V gene end was trimmed by 6 bases and the J gene end by 10 bases; junction bases not matched to a gene: 7. The V gene's germline CDR1 is MNHNY and CDR2 SVGAGI (reference sequence). The CDR3 DNA reads TGTGCCAGCAGACGATCTCTAGCGGGAGAGCAGTTCTTC. Translating it yields CASRRSLAGEQFF.

The rearrangement joins TRBV9 to TRBJ1-2, with no clear D. V lost 4 bases and J 0 bases, leaving 13 bases between the germline ends. This CDR3 is built from 15 residues. CDR1 is SGDLS, CDR2 YYNGEE, per germline. The CDR3 is CASSFRGSTNYGYTF. Written as DNA, the CDR3 is TGTGCCAGCAGCTTCCGAGGGAGCACTAACTATGGCTACACCTTC.

The CDR3 here is CASSQKMTSGGPGYNEQFF. CDR3 coding DNA: TGCGCCAGCAGCCAAAAGATGACTAGCGGGGGGCCGGGGTACAATGAGCAGTTCTTC. The chain couples TRBV4-3 to TRBJ2-1; 13 bases align to TRBD2. Germline lookup yields CDR1 LGHNA and CDR2 YSLEER. This CDR3 spans 19 amino acids. The trim removed 2 bases at V and 4 bases at J, leaving 11 bases unmatched.

The V call is TRBV7-2, the J call TRBJ1-1, with 8 bases lining up with TRBD1. The CDR3 consists of 16 residues. The ends lost 3 bases at V and 2 bases at J; junction bases unmatched: 8. Germline CDR1 and CDR2: SGHTA and FQGNSA. The CDR3 bases are TGTGCCAGCAGCTTCGACAGGGGTCGCCTCAACACTGAAGCTTTCTTT. Encoded protein: CASSFDRGRLNTEAFF.

The gene calls are TRBV7-3 and TRBJ2-3; TRBD2 matches 8 bases. Germline V gene lookup returns CDR1 SGHTA and CDR2 FQGTGA. V dropped 5 bases and J dropped 2; count of bases not matched to a gene: 6. The CDR3 runs to 15 residues. CDR3 sequence (DNA): TGTGCCAGCAGCCGGGTAGCGGGGAACACAGATACGCAGTATTTT. Amino acids: CASSRVAGNTDTQYF.

The chain uses TRBV10-3 and TRBJ1-2; no definite D call. Per germline, CDR1 ENHRY and CDR2 SYGVKD. The CDR3 contains 14 residues. V lost 3 bases, J lost 7 bases, and 15 bases lay in between. The chain's CDR3 is CAISDPTGSAGYTF. The CDR3 DNA reads TGTGCCATCAGTGATCCCACGGGGTCCGCTGGCTACACCTTC.

The count of this clone is one. V usage is TRBV30 and J usage is TRBJ2-1, with 9 bases identical to TRBD2. Germline values: CDR1 GTSNPN, CDR2 SVGIG (reference sequence). CDR3 length: 15 residues. V trimming: 5 bases; J trimming: 0 bases; junction bases outside the gene matches: 5. The CDR3 region has the DNA TGTGCCTGGCAAGCGGGGGGAAGCTCCTACAATGAGCAGTTCTTC. It encodes CAWQAGGSSYNEQFF. The entire variable domain, with the rest obtained from reference TRBV30 and TRBJ2-1, is as follows: SQTIHQWPATLVQPVGSPLSLECTVEGTSNPNLYWYRQAAGRGLQLLFYSVGIGQISSEVPQNLSASRPQDRQFILSSKKLLLSDSGFYLCAWQAGGSSYNEQFFGPGTRLTVL.

The chain links TRBV19 to TRBJ2-5; 12 nucleotides match TRBD2. CDR1 and CDR2 (germline): LNHDA, SQIVND (reference sequence). After removal of 3 bases from V and 4 bases from J, the junction contained 9 bases not matched to a gene. The CDR3 covers 17 residues. The CDR3 reads CASSIQPSGGAVETQYF. CDR3 bases: TGTGCCAGTAGTATCCAACCTAGCGGGGGGGCCGTAGAGACCCAGTACTTC.

This clone appeared once. CDR3 DNA: TGCGCCAGCAGCTTGGGTTCGGGGGGCCTCAATGAGCAGTTCTTC. Protein sequence: CASSLGSGGLNEQFF. J is TRBJ2-1 and V is TRBV5-1, with D perhaps matching TRBD2 (7 bases). The CDR3 spans 15 residues. V lost 0 bases to trimming and J lost 6 bases, with 13 bases between them. CDR1 is SGHRS and CDR2 is YFSETQ in the germline V gene. The full variable domain, completed using reference TRBV5-1 and TRBJ2-1, is KAGVTQTPRYLIKTRGQQVTLSCSPISGHRSVSWYQQTPGQGLQFLFEYFSETQRNKGNFPGRFSGRQFSNSRSEMNVSTLELGDSALYLCASSLGSGGLNEQFFGPGTRLTVL.

The rearrangement links TRBV30 to TRBJ1-5, with D unclear. Between the trimmed V and J ends, which lost 0 bases and 0 bases, there was a span of 6 bases. Germline-derived CDR1 and CDR2 are GTSNPN and SVGIG (reference sequence). This CDR3 is built from 14 residues. CDR3 in DNA: TGTGCCTGGAGTGTAGCAAGTAGCAATCAGCCCCAGCATTTT. Protein: CAWSVASSNQPQHF.

This chain joins TRBV25-1 and TRBJ2-7, with 8 nucleotides matching TRBD1. Germline assignment: CDR1 MGHDK and CDR2 SYGVNS. The J segment lost 1 base and the V segment lost 6 bases, leaving 5 bases of the junction unmatched. The CDR3 is made up of 14 amino acids. The CDR3 sequence: CASRGQASSYEQYF. The CDR3, as DNA: TGTGCCAGCAGGGGACAGGCGTCATCCTACGAGCAGTACTTC.

This clone was observed once. The V gene is TRBV5-8, the J gene TRBJ1-1, with 7 bases identical to TRBD1. With 0 bases clipped from V and 4 bases from J, the junction kept 6 bases outside the gene matches. The CDR3 has 15 residues. Per germline, CDR1 SGHTS and CDR2 YDEGEE. CDR3 residues: CASSLGGGAGTEAFF. CDR3 bases: TGTGCCAGCAGCTTGGGAGGGGGCGCGGGCACTGAAGCTTTCTTT.

The chain recombines TRBV5-4 with TRBJ2-7, with D possibly TRBD1 on 6 matching bases. Germline loops: CDR1 SGHNT, CDR2 YYREEE (reference sequence). With 4 bases removed from V and 5 bases from J, the gap between germline ends came to 16 bases. This CDR3 contains 14 residues. CDR3 sequence: CASSRNRDVNEQYF. The DNA of the CDR3 is TGTGCCAGCAGCCGGAACAGGGACGTCAACGAGCAGTACTTC.

This rearrangement joins TRBV20-1 to TRBJ2-1; D not resolved. The germline V gene has CDR1 DFQATT and CDR2 SNEGSKA (reference sequence). The CDR3 is made up of 10 amino acids. The CDR3 sequence: CSSQYNEQFF. The CDR3, as DNA: TGCAGCTCCCAGTACAATGAGCAGTTCTTC.

This chain connects TRBV7-3 to TRBJ2-5; 9 nucleotides match TRBD2. CDR1 SGHTA and CDR2 FQGTGA come from the germline V gene. This CDR3 has 19 amino acids. V shed 1 base, J shed 4 bases, and the junction held 16 bases outside the gene matches. Written as DNA, the CDR3 is TGTGCCAGCAGCTTAAGCGGGAGGGGGAGTCTTGGACTTGGAGAGACCCAGTACTTC. Translating it yields CASSLSGRGSLGLGETQYF. Variable domain in full (rest from reference TRBV7-3 and TRBJ2-5): GAGVSQTPSNKVTEKGKYVELRCDPISGHTALYWYRQSLGQGPEFLIYFQGTGAADDSGLPNDRFFAVRPEGSVSTLKIQRTERGDSAVYLCASSLSGRGSLGLGETQYFGPGTRLLVL.

This clone was observed a few times. The CDR3 DNA is TGTGCCTGGAGTGAGGACAGTTATTACAATGAGCAGTTCTTC. It specifies CAWSEDSYYNEQFF. The chain is built from TRBV30 and TRBJ2-1, with TRBD1 as a possible D gene (6 bases). The length of the CDR3 is 14 residues. Looked up from germline, CDR1 is GTSNPN and CDR2 is SVGIG (reference sequence). V was clipped by 1 base and J by 4 bases, with 11 bases between them. Using reference TRBV30 and TRBJ2-1 for the parts outside the CDR3, the full variable domain is SQTIHQWPATLVQPVGSPLSLECTVEGTSNPNLYWYRQAAGRGLQLLFYSVGIGQISSEVPQNLSASRPQDRQFILSSKKLLLSDSGFYLCAWSEDSYYNEQFFGPGTRLTVL.

The chain recombines TRBV6-1 with TRBJ1-5, with TRBD1 matching over 12 bases. The CDR3 has 13 residues. Per the germline V gene, CDR1 is MNHNS and CDR2 is SASEGT. V lost 7 bases to trimming and J lost 7 bases; unmatched junction nucleotides: 2. As DNA, the CDR3 is TGTGCCAGCATAGGGACAGGGGGCCAGCCCCAGCATTTT. Protein sequence: CASIGTGGQPQHF.

This clone came up once. The V call is TRBV6-5, the J call TRBJ2-7; 7 positions agree with TRBD2. V lost 2 bases and J lost 3; bases outside the gene matches: 4. This CDR3 comprises 14 residues. From germline, CDR1 is MNHEY and CDR2 SVGAGI. The CDR3 region is CASSYLGLNYEQYF. The CDR3 DNA reads as TGTGCCAGCAGTTACCTGGGACTAAACTACGAGCAGTACTTC.

This chain joins TRBV7-3 and TRBJ2-3, with D uncertain. This CDR3 region has 13 residues. V lost 4 bases, J lost 3 bases, and 8 bases lay in between. Germline V gene data show CDR1 as SGHTA and CDR2 as FQGTGA. DNA for the CDR3: TGTGCCAGCAGCTCCCTCTCGACAGATACGCAGTATTTT. Its translation: CASSSLSTDTQYF.

The chain joins TRBV6-4 to TRBJ2-1; 10 nucleotides line up with TRBD2. CDR1 is MRHNA, CDR2 SNTAGT, per germline. V lost 0 bases, J lost 7 bases, and 3 bases stayed unmatched. This CDR3 comprises 15 residues. Written as DNA, the CDR3 is TGTGCCAGCAGTGACTCAGCGGGGGGGCCAAATGAGCAGTTCTTC. It encodes CASSDSAGGPNEQFF.

The genes are TRBV7-2 and TRBJ2-1; 8 bases are a match to TRBD2. Germline V gene sequence: CDR1 SGHTA, CDR2 FQGNSA. The junction had 3 bases not matched to a gene; V was cut back by 7 bases and J by 1 base. The CDR3 spans 14 residues. The CDR3 spells CASTRGGSYNEQFF. The CDR3 DNA follows: TGTGCCAGCACCCGGGGGGGTTCCTACAATGAGCAGTTCTTC.

The J gene is TRBJ2-3, the V gene TRBV7-9, with 9 bases lining up with TRBD1. J lost 4 bases, V lost 5 bases, and 10 bases had no gene match. From germline, CDR1 is SEHNR and CDR2 FQNEAQ (reference sequence). This CDR3 region has 16 residues. CDR3 bases: TGTGCCAGCAGCGAACAGACAGGGGGGGTCGCAGATACGCAGTATTTT. Its translation is CASSEQTGGVADTQYF.

This clone has a handful of counts. This chain uses TRBV19 with TRBJ1-1; 9 bases are a match to TRBD1. Looked up from germline, CDR1 is LNHDA and CDR2 is SQIVND (reference sequence). J was trimmed by 5 bases and V by 5 bases; bases with no gene match: 6. There are 14 residues in the CDR3. The CDR3 bases are TGTGCCAGTAGTGTGACAGGGGGTGGAACTGAAGCTTTCTTT. Residues: CASSVTGGGTEAFF.

J is TRBJ2-7 and V is TRBV27, with TRBD2 matching over 11 bases. CDR3 size: 15 residues. V trimming: 3 bases; J trimming: 4 bases; junction bases outside the gene matches: 5. Germline-derived CDR1 and CDR2 are MNHEY and SMNVEV (reference sequence). The CDR3 spells CASSFLAGGTYEQYF. Written as DNA, the CDR3 is TGTGCCAGCAGTTTTCTAGCGGGAGGAACATACGAGCAGTACTTC.

This chain uses TRBV11-2 with TRBJ2-6; no reliable D call. CDR1 and CDR2 (germline): SGHAT, FQNNGV. This CDR3 has 15 amino acids. Trimming cost V 2 bases and J 3 bases, with 8 bases left between them. Written as DNA, the CDR3 is TGTGCCAGCAGCTTAAGGAGAGGTGGGGCCAACGTCCTGACTTTC. Translated, it gives CASSLRRGGANVLTF.

V and J are TRBV5-1 and TRBJ2-2; 9 bases are shared with TRBD2. Germline CDR1 is SGHRS and CDR2 is YFSETQ. This CDR3 is built from 15 residues. After removal of 0 bases from V and 4 bases from J, the junction contained 1 base not matched to a gene. The CDR3 loop reads CASSLVAGVTGELFF. The CDR3, as DNA: TGCGCCAGCAGCTTGGTAGCGGGAGTCACCGGGGAGCTGTTTTTT.